Shown below are 16 T cell receptor beta chains from a single sample sequenced in a study of early T cells in non-severe SARS-CoV-2 infection. TCRdb recomputed calls from the 5' RACE reads with MiXCR, one row per CDR3 protein. The sample lists around 56,000 distinct CDR3 sequences; about 13% were seen once. The sequencing here drew on whole blood, taken at baseline. The receptors stem from an adult who was a healthcare worker with PCR-confirmed SARS-CoV-2 infection or an uninfected control (not recorded which).

This clonotype occurred many times. The rearrangement joins TRBV12-3 or TRBV12-4 to TRBJ2-2; D gene uncertain. This CDR3 has 11 amino acids. With 7 bases removed from V and 5 bases from J, the gap between germline ends came to 5 bases. CDR3 DNA: TGTGCCAGCACCCTAACCGGGGAGCTGTTTTTT. Translating it yields CASTLTGELFF.

This clonotype has a count of ten or more. The gene calls are TRBV28 and TRBJ1-3; TRBD1 is a possible D gene (6 bases). V lost 6 bases and J 4 bases, leaving 13 bases between the germline ends. The germline V gene encodes CDR1 MDHEN and CDR2 SYDVKM. This CDR3 comprises 14 residues. CDR3 sequence (DNA): TGTGCCAGCAGACCTCGGACAGTCGGAAACACCATATATTTT. Translating gives CASRPRTVGNTIYF. The variable domain in full, completed from reference TRBV28 and TRBJ1-3, reads DVKVTQSSRYLVKRTGEKVFLECVQDMDHENMFWYRQDPGLGLRLIYFSYDVKMKEKGDIPEGYSVSREKKERFSLILESASTNQTSMYLCASRPRTVGNTIYFGEGSWLTVV.

This clonotype was seen a few times. V gene TRBV13 combines with J gene TRBJ2-7; D unclear. Germline V CDR1 and CDR2: PRHDT, FYEKMQ (reference sequence). This CDR3 has 14 residues. Trimming cost V 5 bases and J 0 bases, with 11 bases left between them. Written as DNA, the CDR3 is TGTGCCAGCAGCCCCCGGCGACTCTCCTACGAGCAGTACTTC. Its protein is CASSPRRLSYEQYF.

The rearrangement links TRBV12-5 to TRBJ2-5; the D call may be TRBD1 or TRBD2 (5 bases each). The CDR3 length is 14 residues. V was shortened by 5 bases and J by 4 bases, with 14 bases between the two germline ends. Germline assignment: CDR1 LGHNT and CDR2 FRNRAP. CDR3 in amino acids: CASGGTPTRETQYF. In DNA form, the CDR3 reads TGTGCTAGTGGTGGGACCCCAACCCGAGAGACCCAGTACTTC.

The table lists this clonotype with a few counts. This chain joins TRBV20-1 and TRBJ2-7; maybe TRBD2 (6 bases). V lost 0 bases and J lost 5, with 20 bases in between. This CDR3 contains 16 residues. In germline, CDR1 is DFQATT, CDR2 SNEGSKA (reference sequence). The CDR3 DNA reads TGCAGTGCTAGAGATTCTCGGCGGGGACTTGGAGACGAGCAGTACTTC. This sequence encodes CSARDSRRGLGDEQYF.

V gene TRBV27 combines with J gene TRBJ2-7; D perhaps matches TRBD2 (6 bases). Germline CDR1 reads MNHEY; CDR2 reads SMNVEV (reference sequence). Trimming shortened V by 5 bases and J by 7 bases, and 15 bases separated the two germline ends. This CDR3 region has 13 residues. DNA of the CDR3: TGTGCCAGCAGTCGGAGGGGCGGTGTGGAGCAGTACTTC. It codes for CASSRRGGVEQYF.

This clonotype was detected only a few times. The chain has TRBV20-1 and TRBJ1-2; D is possibly TRBD1 (5 bases). Germline V gene data show CDR1 as DFQATT and CDR2 as SNEGSKA (reference sequence). The CDR3 runs 14 residues. Trimming shortened V by 1 base and J by 4 bases, and 13 bases separated the two germline ends. The CDR3 loop is CSARVLGEVYGYTF. CDR3 sequence (DNA): TGCAGTGCTAGAGTTTTGGGGGAGGTCTATGGCTACACCTTC.

The sample holds many counts of this clonotype. The chain employs TRBV27 and TRBJ2-3; 8 bases fit TRBD2. Looked up from germline, CDR1 is MNHEY and CDR2 is SMNVEV (reference sequence). This CDR3 has 15 amino acids. The V gene end was trimmed by 2 bases and the J gene end by 5 bases; junction bases not matched to a gene: 6. Here the CDR3 reads CASSLTGGPGDTQYF. CDR3 coding DNA: TGTGCCAGCAGTTTAACGGGAGGGCCTGGAGATACGCAGTATTTT.

This clonotype was counted many times. J is TRBJ2-5 and V is TRBV7-2; 8 bases align to TRBD1. Germline CDR1 and CDR2: SGHTA and FQGNSA. Unmatched junction bases numbered 1, after V lost 3 bases and J lost 1 base. This CDR3 has 14 residues. CDR3 sequence (DNA): TGTGCCAGCAGCTTTACAGGGGGCCAAGAGACCCAGTACTTC. Amino acids: CASSFTGGQETQYF.

This clonotype turned up a few times. The chain has TRBV27 and TRBJ2-5, with TRBD2 identical over 10 bases. The germline V gene encodes CDR1 MNHEY and CDR2 SMNVEV (reference sequence). After removal of 4 bases from V and 2 bases from J, the junction contained 7 bases not matched to a gene. This CDR3 is built from 16 residues. CDR3 in DNA: TGTGCCAGCAGTTATAGCGGGGGGAGCGCACAAGAGACCCAGTACTTC. Amino acid sequence: CASSYSGGSAQETQYF.

The gene calls are TRBV11-3 and TRBJ2-3; TRBD2 matches at 14 bases. The V and J ends lost 5 bases and 13 bases, in that order; junction bases with no gene match: 2. Looked up from germline, CDR1 is SGHNT and CDR2 is YENEEA. This CDR3 region has 12 residues. The CDR3 is CASSLGLAGEYF. The CDR3 DNA follows: TGTGCCAGCAGCCTGGGACTAGCGGGGGAGTATTTT.

J is TRBJ2-5 and V is TRBV18; D unresolved. Germline CDR1 and CDR2: KGHSH and LQKENI. Trimming pared 2 bases from V and 2 bases from J, leaving 9 bases between. This CDR3 is built from 14 residues. The DNA for the CDR3 is TGTGCCAGCTCACCATGGAACAGACAAGAGACCCAGTACTTC. It yields the protein CASSPWNRQETQYF.

This clonotype was counted at least ten times. V and J are TRBV6-6 and TRBJ1-2; unclear D gene. The CDR3 has 14 residues. V gave up 10 bases and J gave up 9 bases, with 24 bases separating them. Germline CDR1 MNHNY, CDR2 SVGAGI (reference sequence). The CDR3 sequence: CAIHQLPTLPRYTF. CDR3 DNA: TGTGCCATCCATCAGTTACCTACCTTGCCCCGCTACACCTTC.

This clonotype was found many times. The chain employs TRBV28 and TRBJ2-7; TRBD1 matches 8 bases. The CDR3 sequence is 12 residues long. Germline V CDR1 and CDR2: MDHEN, SYDVKM. Trimming at V came to 4 bases and at J to 6 bases, leaving 2 bases not matched to a gene. Here the CDR3 reads CASSSGQGEQYF. CDR3 DNA sequence: TGTGCCAGCAGTTCAGGACAGGGCGAGCAGTACTTC.

The chain recombines TRBV7-3 with TRBJ2-1; TRBD2 matches at 8 bases. This CDR3 region has 17 residues. Trimming removed 2 bases from V and 7 bases from J; junction bases left unmatched: 13. Germline lookup yields CDR1 SGHTA and CDR2 FQGTGA. CDR3 in amino acids: CASSLDSGAGGFNEQFF. The CDR3 nucleotides read TGTGCCAGCAGCTTAGATTCAGGGGCGGGAGGATTTAATGAGCAGTTCTTC.

This clonotype was seen only a few times. The chain employs TRBV7-8 and TRBJ1-1, with 7 bases lining up with TRBD1. CDR3 length: 16 amino acids. The V gene end was trimmed by 5 bases and the J gene end by 0 bases; junction bases not matched to a gene: 9. In germline, CDR1 is SGHVS, CDR2 FQNEAQ. CDR3 sequence (DNA): TGTGCCAGCAGCCCAGGCTTCAGGGGGATGAACACTGAAGCTTTCTTT. This sequence encodes CASSPGFRGMNTEAFF.